This note documents a single T cell receptor beta chain sequence. CDR3 length: 12 residues. V lost 7 bases, J lost 0 bases, and 6 bases lay in between. Profiling relied on immunoSEQ multiplex PCR, and the TCRdb table lists in-frame clones only, not all of them. The table includes under 500,000 clones, approximately 90% detected once. These data originate in a study of blood T cell repertoires in COVID-19. This receptor was obtained from a woman aged 25 to 39 with acute or convalescent COVID-19. The chain carries TRBV12-3 or TRBV12-4 and TRBJ1-1, with a tentative D call TRBD1 (5 bases). Sequenced input: peripheral blood. The CDR3: CASKGMNTEAFF. CDR3 nucleotide sequence: TGTGCCAGCAAGGGGATGAACACTGAAGCTTTCTTT.